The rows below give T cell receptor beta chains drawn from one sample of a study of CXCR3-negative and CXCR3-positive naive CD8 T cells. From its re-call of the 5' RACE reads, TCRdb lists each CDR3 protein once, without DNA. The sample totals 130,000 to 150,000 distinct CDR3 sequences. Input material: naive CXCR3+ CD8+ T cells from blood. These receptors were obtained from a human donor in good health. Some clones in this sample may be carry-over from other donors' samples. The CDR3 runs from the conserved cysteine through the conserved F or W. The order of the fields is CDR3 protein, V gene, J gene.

CDR3 protein: CAWEAEWGYGYTF
V gene: TRBV30
J gene: TRBJ1-2

CDR3 protein: CSAREGTEAFF
V gene: TRBV20-1
J gene: TRBJ1-1

CDR3 protein: CSATGTSDNEQFF
V gene: TRBV20-1
J gene: TRBJ2-1

CDR3 protein: CASSLGPLEQYF
V gene: TRBV7-9
J gene: TRBJ2-7

CDR3 protein: CASSPGLAQPQHF
V gene: TRBV12-3/TRBV12-4
J gene: TRBJ1-5

CDR3 protein: CASSAGALGVIYEQYF
V gene: TRBV2
J gene: TRBJ2-7

CDR3 protein: CASTDRGTGGNEQYF
V gene: TRBV28
J gene: TRBJ2-7

CDR3 protein: CASSSPLAGWHEQYF
V gene: TRBV7-9
J gene: TRBJ2-7

CDR3 protein: CASIPLQGIAYNEQFF
V gene: TRBV6-2/TRBV6-3
J gene: TRBJ2-1

CDR3 protein: CASSLATGTANTGELFF
V gene: TRBV5-1
J gene: TRBJ2-2

CDR3 protein: CSVEASGRRANEQFF
V gene: TRBV29-1
J gene: TRBJ2-1

CDR3 protein: CASSFQGGEQFF
V gene: TRBV28
J gene: TRBJ2-1

CDR3 protein: CAISDAGTGFYEQYF
V gene: TRBV10-3
J gene: TRBJ2-7

CDR3 protein: CASRGRQATNEKLFF
V gene: TRBV27
J gene: TRBJ1-4

CDR3 protein: CSARDRASYFNEQFF
V gene: TRBV20-1
J gene: TRBJ2-1

CDR3 protein: CASSFTGPGNTIYF
V gene: TRBV7-9
J gene: TRBJ1-3

CDR3 protein: CSARDPLSSYNEQFF
V gene: TRBV20-1
J gene: TRBJ2-1

CDR3 protein: CASSWTGGGSTDTQYF
V gene: TRBV5-5
J gene: TRBJ2-3

CDR3 protein: CASSVEGTSRNEQFF
V gene: TRBV7-8
J gene: TRBJ2-1

CDR3 protein: CASSHGSSGYTF
V gene: TRBV11-2
J gene: TRBJ1-2

CDR3 protein: CSVGSVGRLLYEQYF
V gene: TRBV29-1
J gene: TRBJ2-7

CDR3 protein: CASSLRVQGGQPQHF
V gene: TRBV28
J gene: TRBJ1-5

CDR3 protein: CASSLLAEAWEQYF
V gene: TRBV28
J gene: TRBJ2-7

CDR3 protein: CASSLATGFYGYTF
V gene: TRBV4-2
J gene: TRBJ1-2

CDR3 protein: CASSLSLAGGPETQYF
V gene: TRBV11-2
J gene: TRBJ2-5

CDR3 protein: CASSYGTSGVTDTQYF
V gene: TRBV12-3/TRBV12-4
J gene: TRBJ2-3

CDR3 protein: CASSPPGGLTYEQYF
V gene: TRBV28
J gene: TRBJ2-7

CDR3 protein: CSAQGASSYNEQFF
V gene: TRBV20-1
J gene: TRBJ2-1

CDR3 protein: CASSPFILDRGDTGELFF
V gene: TRBV27
J gene: TRBJ2-2

CDR3 protein: CASSQDIHGGGIYEQYF
V gene: TRBV4-1
J gene: TRBJ2-7

CDR3 protein: CASSLGTFKKETQYF
V gene: TRBV28
J gene: TRBJ2-5

CDR3 protein: CASSPYSGTDLTRSADTQYF
V gene: TRBV27
J gene: TRBJ2-3

CDR3 protein: CASRVSGRSSYEQYF
V gene: TRBV28
J gene: TRBJ2-7

CDR3 protein: CASSPLGVGLEQYF
V gene: TRBV14
J gene: TRBJ2-7

CDR3 protein: CASSQRIGRVNSGELFF
V gene: TRBV23-1
J gene: TRBJ2-2

CDR3 protein: CSASGGAYYNEQFF
V gene: TRBV20-1
J gene: TRBJ2-1

CDR3 protein: CATTDRGNSYNEQFF
V gene: TRBV10-3
J gene: TRBJ2-1

CDR3 protein: CASSYEGSYEQYF
V gene: TRBV6-5
J gene: TRBJ2-7

CDR3 protein: CSARSGTDYEQYF
V gene: TRBV20-1
J gene: TRBJ2-7

CDR3 protein: CASSQDIAGEQETQYF
V gene: TRBV3-1
J gene: TRBJ2-5

CDR3 protein: CASSLDGQGLGQPQHF
V gene: TRBV7-9
J gene: TRBJ1-5

CDR3 protein: CASSQDPSDQPQHF
V gene: TRBV3-1
J gene: TRBJ1-5

CDR3 protein: CASEPGQGANEQFF
V gene: TRBV10-2
J gene: TRBJ2-1

CDR3 protein: CASSNGQNTEAFF
V gene: TRBV7-8
J gene: TRBJ1-1

CDR3 protein: CASSSYYRVHPDTQYF
V gene: TRBV28
J gene: TRBJ2-3

CDR3 protein: CASSERASGTDSQYF
V gene: TRBV2
J gene: TRBJ2-3

CDR3 protein: CAISEGQGDEQYF
V gene: TRBV10-3
J gene: TRBJ2-7

CDR3 protein: CASSPQDRYRAEAFF
V gene: TRBV3-1
J gene: TRBJ1-1

CDR3 protein: CATSESLAGGTSGDEQFF
V gene: TRBV24-1
J gene: TRBJ2-1

CDR3 protein: CASRLSGRADEQYF
V gene: TRBV27
J gene: TRBJ2-7

CDR3 protein: CASSSREVAEETQYF
V gene: TRBV4-1
J gene: TRBJ2-5

CDR3 protein: CASSLATGDRISYEQYF
V gene: TRBV28
J gene: TRBJ2-7

CDR3 protein: CSAILGQGTYNEQFF
V gene: TRBV20-1
J gene: TRBJ2-1